Sequencing of this T cell receptor beta chain was carried out in a study of OX40 agonist ivuxolimab in advanced cancers. Germline-derived CDR1 and CDR2 are GTSNPN and SVGIG (reference sequence). The CDR3 length is 13 residues. The junction had 3 bases not matched to a gene; V was cut back by 4 bases and J by 1 base. The method was immunoSEQ multiplex PCR; TCRdb's version includes in-frame clones alone and lacks a portion of them. Found here are about 86,000 clones, 75% to 95% of them singletons; the top ten hold more than 8.5%. The source of this sequence is an adult with an advanced solid tumor such as melanoma, head and neck, liver or kidney cancer. The specimen comprised CD4+ or CD8+ T cells sorted from blood, sampled in a trial of the OX40 agonist ivuxolimab. This chain joins TRBV30 and TRBJ1-2; 7 bases agree with TRBD1. The CDR3 is CAWTGGLNYGYTF. Written as DNA, the CDR3 is TGTGCCTGGACAGGGGGGCTTAACTATGGCTACACCTTC.